The next 14 T cell receptor beta chains were all read from a single sample in a study of PD-1 blockade in classical Hodgkin lymphoma. Produced via immunoSEQ multiplex PCR; TCRdb's table is partial and in-frame only. The sample yields tens of thousands of clones, around 76% seen once. This sample's time point: cycle 4 day 1 (C4D1), after 5 to 7 weeks of nivolumab. There was relapse after autologous stem cell transplantation in every patient, and there was variation in brentuximab vedotin exposure. The starting material was peripheral blood mononuclear cells (PBMCs), obtained before the fourth cycle of nivolumab. Receptors were obtained from a human donor with classical Hodgkin lymphoma.

This clone was counted a few times. This chain connects TRBV28 to TRBJ1-5; TRBD1 is a possible D gene (5 bases). Trimming pared 2 bases from V and 4 bases from J, leaving 12 bases between. The CDR3 has 15 residues. The germline CDR1 and CDR2 sequences are MDHEN and SYDVKM. The CDR3 sequence is CASSLGVRGNQPQHF. The CDR3 DNA reads TGTGCCAGCAGTTTAGGAGTCCGGGGGAATCAGCCCCAGCATTTT.

The chain has TRBV19 and TRBJ1-5; weak D call: TRBD1 (6 bases). The germline CDR1 and CDR2 sequences are LNHDA and SQIVND (reference sequence). The length of the CDR3 is 16 residues. V lost 4 bases to trimming and J lost 5 bases, with 18 bases between them. The CDR3 sequence: CASSRDTGFGYQPQHF. CDR3 nucleotides: TGTGCCAGTAGTAGGGACACAGGGTTCGGGTATCAGCCCCAGCATTTT.

The gene calls are TRBV5-1 and TRBJ1-1; D gene ambiguous. This CDR3 has 13 amino acids. Trimming cost V 4 bases and J 5 bases, with 12 bases left between them. CDR1 is SGHRS, CDR2 YFSETQ, per germline. The CDR3 sequence: CASSANEQTEAFF. The CDR3 coding sequence is TGCGCCAGCAGCGCAAACGAGCAGACTGAAGCTTTCTTT. Looking up the rest from reference TRBV5-1 and TRBJ1-1 gives the full variable domain: KAGVTQTPRYLIKTRGQQVTLSCSPISGHRSVSWYQQTPGQGLQFLFEYFSETQRNKGNFPGRFSGRQFSNSRSEMNVSTLELGDSALYLCASSANEQTEAFFGQGTRLTVV.

The chain combines TRBV2 with TRBJ2-4; TRBD1 or TRBD2 may be the D gene (5 bases each). V lost 8 bases to trimming and J lost 4 bases, with 12 bases between them. The CDR3 consists of 13 residues. In germline, CDR1 is SNHLY, CDR2 FYNNEI. The CDR3 spells CASWGRPKNIQYF. The CDR3 DNA follows: TGTGCCAGCTGGGGACGGCCAAAAAACATTCAGTACTTC.

This clone was found a few times. V usage is TRBV5-1 and J usage is TRBJ2-1; TRBD1 is a possible D gene (5 bases). CDR3 length equals 13 residues. Germline V gene lookup returns CDR1 SGHRS and CDR2 YFSETQ. Deletions cut 2 bases from V and 5 bases from J, with 8 bases between. The CDR3 DNA sequence: TGCGCCAGCAGCTTATCCAGGGACAATGAGCAGTTCTTC. This encodes CASSLSRDNEQFF.

This chain uses TRBV28 with TRBJ1-2, with D tentatively TRBD1 (5 bases). V was clipped by 11 bases and J by 8 bases, with 21 bases between them. Germline assignment: CDR1 MDHEN and CDR2 SYDVKM. CDR3 length: 13 amino acids. The CDR3 coding sequence is TGTGCCTACAGGCGGGGCCCTATGGAAGGCTACACCTTC. Its translation: CAYRRGPMEGYTF.

About this clone itself: The junction does not match germline at one end; this may be a read error. This rearrangement joins TRBV5-4 to TRBJ2-7, with D uncertain. The germline V gene has CDR1 SGHNT and CDR2 YYREEE (reference sequence). The CDR3 length is 13 residues. In DNA, the CDR3 is TGTGCCAGCAGCCCGTCAAGCTCCCACGAGCAGTACTTC. Translated: CASSPSSSHEQYF. Full variable domain (remainder filled in from reference TRBV5-4 and TRBJ2-7): ETGVTQSPTHLIKTRGQQVTLRCSSQSGHNTVSWYQQALGQGPQFIFQYYREEENGRGNFPPRFSGLQFPNYSSELNVNALELDDSALYLCASSPSSSHEQYFGPGTRLTVT.

The chain combines TRBV2 with TRBJ1-2, with D unresolved. The CDR3 consists of 12 residues. Germline CDR1 SNHLY, CDR2 FYNNEI. V lost 3 bases, J lost 7 bases, and 9 bases lay in between. CDR3 amino acids: CASSDALLGYTF. The CDR3 DNA reads TGTGCCAGCAGTGATGCTCTGCTTGGCTACACCTTC.

V and J are TRBV19 and TRBJ2-6; maybe TRBD1 (5 bases). Trimming took off 5 bases at V and 0 bases at J, with 8 bases between the two ends. The CDR3 consists of 15 residues. Germline CDR1 reads LNHDA; CDR2 reads SQIVND (reference sequence). CDR3 in DNA: TGTGCCAGTAGTCGACAGCCCTCTGGGGCCAACGTCCTGACTTTC. Translating it yields CASSRQPSGANVLTF. Variable domain in full (rest from reference TRBV19 and TRBJ2-6): DGGITQSPKYLFRKEGQNVTLSCEQNLNHDAMYWYRQDPGQGLRLIYYSQIVNDFQKGDIAEGYSVSREKKESFPLTVTSAQKNPTAFYLCASSRQPSGANVLTFGAGSRLTVL.

The chain carries TRBV25-1 and TRBJ2-3; D is ambiguous. V shed 3 bases and J shed 10 bases, with 8 bases lying between them. CDR3 length equals 11 residues. Germline V gene data show CDR1 as MGHDK and CDR2 as SYGVNS. CDR3 nucleotide sequence: TGTGCCAGCAGTGATTGGTGGGCGCAGTATTTT. Its protein is CASSDWWAQYF.

The genes are TRBV28 and TRBJ2-7; 8 positions match TRBD1. Germline V gives CDR1 MDHEN, CDR2 SYDVKM. The CDR3 has 13 amino acids. V shed 3 bases, J shed 6 bases, and the junction held 4 bases outside the gene matches. CDR3 DNA sequence: TGTGCCAGCAGTTTTGGAGACAGGGGCGAGCAGTACTTC. This translates into CASSFGDRGEQYF.

This clone came up a few times. This rearrangement joins TRBV10-1 to TRBJ2-1; 7 nucleotides agree with TRBD1. CDR1 and CDR2 from the germline V gene are WNHNN and SYGVQD (reference sequence). The trim removed 8 bases at V and 2 bases at J, leaving 9 bases unmatched. This CDR3 comprises 15 residues. Written as DNA, the CDR3 is TGCGCCAGCCGAAACCGGGACAGCCCCTACAATGAGCAGTTCTTC. It translates to CASRNRDSPYNEQFF.

A few counts support this clone. This rearrangement joins TRBV29-1 to TRBJ1-2, with TRBD1 as a possible D gene (5 bases). Trimming cost V 7 bases and J 2 bases, with 14 bases left between them. Germline V gene sequence: CDR1 SQVTM, CDR2 ANQGSEA. The CDR3 sequence is 13 residues long. CDR3 loop: CSDSRGDNYGYTF. The DNA of the CDR3 is TGCAGCGACTCCCGAGGGGACAACTATGGCTACACCTTC.

The V call is TRBV18, the J call TRBJ2-7; no clear D gene. Trimming removed 4 bases at V and 6 bases at J, with 16 bases between. This CDR3 contains 14 residues. Germline lookup yields CDR1 KGHSH and CDR2 LQKENI. The CDR3 nucleotides read TGTGCCAGCTCACTGGATAGATCTAAGACCGAGCAGTACTTC. Protein sequence: CASSLDRSKTEQYF. The full variable domain, in which reference TRBV18 and TRBJ2-7 provide the parts outside the CDR3, is NAGVMQNPRHLVRRRGQEARLRCSPMKGHSHVYWYRQLPEEGLKFMVYLQKENIIDESGMPKERFSAEFPKEGPSILRIQQVVRGDSAAYFCASSLDRSKTEQYFGPGTRLTVT.